These T cell receptor beta chains were read from a single sample in a study of cytomegalovirus exposure and HLA in healthy donors. Clones were sequenced by immunoSEQ multiplex PCR, and TCRdb holds only the in-frame ones, with some missing. This listing includes 100,000 to 150,000 clones. Sequenced sample: PBMCs. The receptors stem from a middle-aged woman in good health and CMV-seropositive. The CDR3 runs from the conserved cysteine through the conserved F or W. Fields, in order: J gene, D gene, V gene, CDR3 DNA, CDR3 protein. The D gene is left open where the match is weak.

J: TRBJ2-3
D: TRBD2
V: TRBV4-1
DNA: TGCGCCAGCAGCCAGAGAACTAGCGGGAGCCCAGATACGCAGTATTTT
CDR3: CASSQRTSGSPDTQYF

J: TRBJ2-2
D: -
V: TRBV5-1
DNA: TGCGCCAGCAGCTCGACACTTACCGGGGAGCTGTTTTTT
CDR3: CASSSTLTGELFF

J: TRBJ2-7
D: -
V: TRBV6-1
DNA: TGTGCCAGCAGGACCGAACAGGGAAACTACGAGCAGTACTTC
CDR3: CASRTEQGNYEQYF

J: TRBJ1-5
D: -
V: TRBV19
DNA: TGTGCCAGTACCCCCCTCGACAGATTCAATCAGCCCCAGCATTTT
CDR3: CASTPLDRFNQPQHF

J: TRBJ2-5
D: TRBD2
V: TRBV9
DNA: TGTGCCAGCAGTCAACGGAGTAGCGGGAGGGCCCGAGAGACCCAGTACTTC
CDR3: CASSQRSSGRARETQYF

J: TRBJ1-2
D: -
V: TRBV6-5
DNA: TGTGCCAGCAGTAAAGGGGACTATGGCTACACCTTC
CDR3: CASSKGDYGYTF

J: TRBJ2-7
D: TRBD2
V: TRBV14
DNA: TGTGCCAGCAGCCAAGATCTGCCTAGCGGGAGGTTCTACGAGCAGTACTTC
CDR3: CASSQDLPSGRFYEQYF

J: TRBJ2-2
D: -
V: TRBV21-1
DNA: TGTGCCAGCAGCAAAGATAGCGAGCGGGACCAGACCGGGGAGCTGTTTTTT
CDR3: CASSKDSERDQTGELFF

J: TRBJ1-2
D: -
V: TRBV29-1
DNA: TGCAGCGTTGCGACAATAGCTAACTATGGCTACACCTTC
CDR3: CSVATIANYGYTF

J: TRBJ2-7
D: TRBD2
V: TRBV2
DNA: TGTGCCAGCAGCGGGACTAGCGGGATGTACGAGCAGTACTTC
CDR3: CASSGTSGMYEQYF

J: TRBJ2-7
D: TRBD2
V: TRBV7-8
DNA: TGTGCCAGCAGCTTAGGACTAGCGGGAGGCTCCTACGAGCAGTACTTC
CDR3: CASSLGLAGGSYEQYF

J: TRBJ2-7
D: -
V: TRBV4-1
DNA: TGCGCCAGCAGCCAAGATCGTCTAGCTGGCGAGCAGTACTTC
CDR3: CASSQDRLAGEQYF

J: TRBJ2-7
D: TRBD2
V: TRBV27
DNA: TGTGCCAGCAGTCCCGGGACTAGCGGTATCTACGAGCAGTACTTC
CDR3: CASSPGTSGIYEQYF

J: TRBJ2-2
D: TRBD1
V: TRBV11-3
DNA: TGTGCCAGCAGCTTTAGAACCGGGACAGTGAACACCGGGGAGCTGTTTTTT
CDR3: CASSFRTGTVNTGELFF

J: TRBJ2-1
D: TRBD2
V: TRBV5-1
DNA: TGCGCCAGCAGCTTGGGAACTAGCGGGAGGAATGAGCAGTTCTTC
CDR3: CASSLGTSGRNEQFF

J: TRBJ1-5
D: -
V: TRBV5-1
DNA: TGCGCCAGCAGCTTGGGCGGGGATGGGCCCCAGCATTTT
CDR3: CASSLGGDGPQHF

J: TRBJ2-6
D: -
V: TRBV5-1
DNA: TGCGCCAGCAGCTTGGGGGCAAGTTGGCCTGGGGCCAACGTCCTGACTTTC
CDR3: CASSLGASWPGANVLTF

J: TRBJ2-1
D: TRBD2
V: TRBV10-3
DNA: TGTGCCATCAGCGCACTAGCGGGAGGGCAGAATGAGCAGTTCTTC
CDR3: CAISALAGGQNEQFF

J: TRBJ1-1
D: -
V: TRBV6-5
DNA: TGTGCCAGCAGTTACAACGGGGGTCATACTGAAGCTTTCTTT
CDR3: CASSYNGGHTEAFF

J: TRBJ2-1
D: TRBD1
V: TRBV6-1
DNA: TGTGCCAGCAGTATTCAAGGGACAGGGTGGAATGAGCAGTTCTTC
CDR3: CASSIQGTGWNEQFF

J: TRBJ2-5
D: -
V: TRBV5-4
DNA: TGTGCCAGCAGCTACTCAGGGGGGAGGAGGGAGACCCAGTACTTC
CDR3: CASSYSGGRRETQYF

J: TRBJ1-1
D: -
V: TRBV28
DNA: TGTGCCAGCAGTTTAAATGCGGGGCGACAGACTGAAGCTTTCTTT
CDR3: CASSLNAGRQTEAFF

J: TRBJ2-7
D: TRBD2
V: TRBV27
DNA: TGTGCCAGCAGACCTAGCCTAGCGGGATGGTACGAGCAGTACTTC
CDR3: CASRPSLAGWYEQYF

J: TRBJ1-5
D: -
V: TRBV5-1
DNA: TGCGCCAGCAGCTTGGGTTATAATCAGCCCCAGCATTTT
CDR3: CASSLGYNQPQHF

J: TRBJ2-7
D: TRBD1
V: TRBV28
DNA: TGTGCCAGCAGCCGGACAGGATCCTCCTACGAGCAGTACTTC
CDR3: CASSRTGSSYEQYF

J: TRBJ2-3
D: TRBD2
V: TRBV19
DNA: TGTGCCAGTAGTAAAGGGACTAGCGGGAGCACAGATACGCAGTATTTT
CDR3: CASSKGTSGSTDTQYF

J: TRBJ1-1
D: -
V: TRBV6-5
DNA: TGTGCCAGCAGTTTCGGGGGCACTGAAGCTTTCTTT
CDR3: CASSFGGTEAFF

J: TRBJ2-1
D: TRBD1
V: TRBV6-5
DNA: TGTGCCAGCAGTTTCCACCGGACAGGGTACAATGAGCAGTTCTTC
CDR3: CASSFHRTGYNEQFF

J: TRBJ2-2
D: TRBD1
V: TRBV5-4
DNA: TGTGCCAGCGGGACAGGGGGCACCGGGGAGCTGTTTTTT
CDR3: CASGTGGTGELFF

J: TRBJ2-1
D: -
V: TRBV7-6
DNA: TGTGCCAGCAGCGCGCCTACCAATGAGCAGTTCTTC
CDR3: CASSAPTNEQFF

J: TRBJ1-1
D: -
V: TRBV10-3
DNA: TGTGCCATCAGTGGTAGAGGGGAGGGAGCTTTCTTT
CDR3: CAISGRGEGAFF

J: TRBJ1-1
D: TRBD1
V: TRBV28
DNA: TGTGCCAGCAGATATTGGAGGACAGGGGGAAACACTGAAGCTTTCTTT
CDR3: CASRYWRTGGNTEAFF

J: TRBJ1-4
D: -
V: TRBV23-1
DNA: TGCGCCAGCAGGCACGACTGGCCCAGATGCAAACTGTTTTTT
CDR3: CASRHDWPRCKLFF

J: TRBJ2-3
D: -
V: TRBV2
DNA: TGTGCCAGCAAGTCCAGGACTGGATCGGCAGATACGCAGTATTTT
CDR3: CASKSRTGSADTQYF

J: TRBJ2-2
D: TRBD2
V: TRBV9
DNA: TGTGCCAGCAGCGTAACAAGCGGGGCGCACGGGGAGCTGTTTTTT
CDR3: CASSVTSGAHGELFF

J: TRBJ2-7
D: TRBD1
V: TRBV6-1
DNA: TGTGCCAGCAGTGCCCCCCTTAGGGAACAGGGGGCGCAAAGTTACGAGCAGTACTTC
CDR3: CASSAPLREQGAQSYEQYF

J: TRBJ1-1
D: TRBD1
V: TRBV19
DNA: TGTGCCAGTAGTATAAATCAGGGGGCCATGCTTTTTGACACTGAAGCTTTCTTT
CDR3: CASSINQGAMLFDTEAFF